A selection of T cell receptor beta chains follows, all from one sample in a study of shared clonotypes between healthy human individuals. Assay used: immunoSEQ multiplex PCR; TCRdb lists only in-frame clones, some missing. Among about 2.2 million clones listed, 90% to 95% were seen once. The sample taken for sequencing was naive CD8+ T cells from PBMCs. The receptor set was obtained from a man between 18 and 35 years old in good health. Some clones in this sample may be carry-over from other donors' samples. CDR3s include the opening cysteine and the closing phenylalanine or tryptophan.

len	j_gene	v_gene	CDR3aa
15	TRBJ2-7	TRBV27	CASSLSGPGPPEQYF
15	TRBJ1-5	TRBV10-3	CAISETGRAIQPQHF
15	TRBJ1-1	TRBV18	CASSGTGVLNTEAFF
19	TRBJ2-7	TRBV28	CASSFPGGRLQEPPYEQYF
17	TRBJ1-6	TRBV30	CAWSVGTYNPYNSPLHF
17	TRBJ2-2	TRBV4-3	CASSHDLGRGNTGELFF
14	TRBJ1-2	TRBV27	CARGGDNPNYGYTF
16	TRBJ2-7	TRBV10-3	CAISGTGGRAGYEQYF
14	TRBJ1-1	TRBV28	CASGLRGLNTEAFF
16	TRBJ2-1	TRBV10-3	CAISESGGRARYEQFF
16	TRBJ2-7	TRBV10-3	CAISESRTRSQYEQYF
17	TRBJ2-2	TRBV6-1	CASSEGFLGANTGELFF
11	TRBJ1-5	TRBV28	CASSFMGSQHF
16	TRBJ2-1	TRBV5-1	CASSSLLTSGFNEQFF
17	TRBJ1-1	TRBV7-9	CASSFSNGPLGNTEAFF
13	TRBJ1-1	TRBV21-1	CASSKAGTTEAFF
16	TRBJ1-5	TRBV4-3	CASSQDRGFKDQPQHF
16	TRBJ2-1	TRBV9	CASSARTGTTDNEQFF
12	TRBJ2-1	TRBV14	CASSQDGPPGFF
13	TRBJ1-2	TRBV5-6	CASSLGQGPGYTF
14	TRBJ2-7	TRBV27	CASSSGTDSYEQYF
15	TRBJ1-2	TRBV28	CASSLRGKANYGYTF